This T cell receptor (beta chain) was recovered during a study of blood T cell repertoires in COVID-19. Across the whole study: Some COVID-19 samples were acute and others convalescent; all came from the United States, Italy and Spain. PBMCs, B-cell-depleted T cells, or T cells were the source of the cDNA or gDNA that made up the material.

Germline V gene data show CDR1 as SGHNT and CDR2 as YYREEE (reference sequence). J lost 5 bases, V lost 2 bases, and 7 bases had no gene match. The length of the CDR3 is 17 residues. Original handling: Amplification of reference gene primers was used by the study to estimate nucleated cell counts. Profiling relied on immunoSEQ multiplex PCR, and the TCRdb table lists in-frame clones only, not all of them. V, J and clone size are those of that table, while D and trimming were read from the DNA. The table shows 200,000 to 250,000 clones, with 82% occurring only once. This sequence joins TRBV5-4 and TRBJ2-3; TRBD2 agrees at 14 bases. The sequenced material came from peripheral blood. The sequence derives from a woman over 75 with COVID-19, enrolled during active disease. The CDR3 here is CASSFGLAGGQGDTQYF. The CDR3 DNA sequence: TGTGCCAGCAGCTTCGGACTAGCGGGAGGCCAGGGAGATACGCAGTATTTT.